The source of this TCR beta chain is a study of blood T cell repertoires in COVID-19. Only a few counts were recorded for this clone. Other DNA sequences from this sample encode an identical CDR3 as well. Profiling relied on immunoSEQ multiplex PCR, and the TCRdb table lists in-frame clones only, not all of them. Of about 93,000 clones listed, roughly 89% are singletons. CDR1 and CDR2 (germline): KGHSH, LQKENI. Trimming took 3 bases from V and 0 from J, leaving 8 bases between them. This CDR3 has 15 amino acids. The receptor was derived from a man aged 55 to 70 with COVID-19, enrolled during active disease. Sequencing was done on a sample of peripheral blood. The chain combines TRBV18 with TRBJ1-4, with D uncertain. The CDR3 DNA reads TGTGCCAGCTCACCCCCCGGTGCAACTAATGAAAAACTGTTTTTT. It encodes CASSPPGATNEKLFF.